What follows describes a single T cell receptor beta chain. Its cognate antigen is unknown. This sample was taken from a study of T cells in Graves' hyperthyroidism and ophthalmopathy. Study-wide findings and caveats: A model of 13 V-J pairs discriminated ophthalmopathy from stable hyperthyroidism.

From RNA transcripts, TCR beta CDR3 regions were amplified. The HTBI primer set served for first-round RT-PCR of the TCR CDR3. One entry per CDR3 protein results from TCRdb running MiXCR on the multiplex PCR reads. This table has roughly 180,000 distinct CDR3 sequences, about 9.4% appearing once. Diagnostic decisions used clinical symptoms, serum thyroxine and TRAb, thyroid ultrasound and orbital computed tomography. Fresh peripheral blood, more than 8 ml of it, supplied the PBMCs. The V end was cut by 7 bases, the J end by 5 bases, with 8 bases between. This CDR3 region has 11 residues. The germline gives CDR1 MNHEY, CDR2 SVGEGT.

Sequenced material: blood. This sequence was found in a woman under 30 with Graves' hyperthyroidism that later progressed to Graves' ophthalmopathy. The genes are TRBV6-2 or TRBV6-3 and TRBJ1-2, with no clear D. CDR3 loop: CASTDKYGYTF. CDR3 DNA sequence: TGTGCCAGCACTGACAAGTATGGCTACACCTTC.